This TCR beta chain derives from a study of T cell repertoires and HLA-DP antigens. Study results and caveats: Against one allele, clones undetected before culture averaged 36.3%; against the other, under 65%.

Germline CDR1 and CDR2: SGHRS and YFSETQ. J lost 9 bases, V lost 0 bases, and 13 bases had no gene match. CDR3 length equals 18 residues. As regards this clone: Its antigen is unidentified.

Some clones are missing from TCRdb's copy, which holds only in-frame ones; the method was immunoSEQ multiplex PCR. The top ten clones hold around 0.3% of a sample with 90,000 to 130,000 clones, 80% to 95% of them seen once. The sequencing sample was made of CD4+ T cells from PBMCs. This clonotype was sampled from a woman aged 18 to 35 in good health and CMV-seronegative. The genes are TRBV5-1 and TRBJ2-1; TRBD2 agrees at 12 bases. The CDR3 DNA reads as TGCGCCAGCAGCTTGGCCGCTAGCGGGAGGGCCCTGACAAGTGAGCAGTTCTTC. Protein sequence: CASSLAASGRALTSEQFF.